The T cell receptor beta chain described here comes from a study of blood T cell repertoires in COVID-19. Study information: Specimens from acute and convalescent COVID-19 originated in the United States, Italy and Spain. The cDNA or gDNA used as material had been derived from T cells, B-cell-depleted T cells, or PBMCs.

Original data processing: For nucleated cells, counts were estimated from reference gene primer amplification. TCRdb's copy holds only in-frame clones and misses some; the assay was immunoSEQ multiplex PCR. That table furnishes V, J and clone size, whereas the DNA furnished D and trimming. The sample includes around 290,000 clones, about 89% of them seen just once. Germline V gene sequence: CDR1 SGHRS, CDR2 YFSETQ. The ends lost 1 base at V and 3 bases at J; junction bases unmatched: 5. The CDR3 spans 15 residues. Input material: peripheral blood. This TCR derives from a man aged 40-50 years with acute or convalescent COVID-19. V gene TRBV5-1 combines with J gene TRBJ2-3; 7 bases map to TRBD1. CDR3 region: CASSLITGATDTQYF. The DNA of the CDR3 is TGCGCCAGCAGCTTGATTACAGGGGCAACAGATACGCAGTATTTT.